The TCR beta chain described here comes from a study of cytomegalovirus exposure and HLA in healthy donors. For the study at large: There were 100 million to 130 million unique TCR beta sequences, drawn from 200 million or so T cells, in an earlier analysis. Study-wide results and caveats: A missense DCLRE1C variant was associated with V- and J-gene trimming of TCR beta chains in a later analysis, and an independent cohort replicated the association. High sensitivity and specificity were reportedly achieved when the classifier diagnosed cytomegalovirus status.

With respect to this clone: The antigen is not known.

PCR amplification relied on 60 Vbeta primers (plus 13 Jbeta primers). TCRdb keeps only in-frame clones here, not all; method: immunoSEQ multiplex PCR. The sample has about 120,000 clones; around 80% are singletons. The source is a young man in good health and CMV-seronegative. Sequenced sample: PBMCs.

CDR3 region: CASSLRGGNEQFF. The CDR3 DNA sequence: TGCGCCAGCAGCTTGAGGGGGGGAAATGAGCAGTTCTTC. V is TRBV5-1 and J is TRBJ2-1; perhaps TRBD2 as D (7 bases). The CDR3 covers 13 residues. CDR1 is SGHRS, CDR2 YFSETQ, per germline. Trimming removed 1 base at V and 7 bases at J, with 9 bases between. Complete variable domain (other parts from reference TRBV5-1 and TRBJ2-1): KAGVTQTPRYLIKTRGQQVTLSCSPISGHRSVSWYQQTPGQGLQFLFEYFSETQRNKGNFPGRFSGRQFSNSRSEMNVSTLELGDSALYLCASSLRGGNEQFFGPGTRLTVL.